By share, the clone carrying this TCR beta chain ranks as medium-sized (0.01 to 0.1%). This sample was included in a study of blood T cell repertoires in COVID-19. Study information: Both acute and convalescent COVID-19 samples were obtained from the United States, Italy and Spain. PBMCs, B-cell-depleted T cells, or T cells provided the cDNA or gDNA that made up the material.

CDR1 SGHVS and CDR2 FQNEAQ come from the germline V gene. The CDR3 contains 15 residues. V lost 5 bases, J lost 1 base, and 7 bases stayed unmatched. Original processing methods: How many nucleated cells were present was estimated from reference gene primer amplification. Produced via immunoSEQ multiplex PCR; TCRdb's table is partial and in-frame only. The V and J calls and clone size were taken over from that table, and D and trimming were inferred from the DNA. The profile covers about 120,000 clones, with 75% to 90% appearing a single time and around 30% taken by the ten largest. Sequencing was performed on peripheral blood. V gene TRBV7-8 combines with J gene TRBJ1-1, with 7 bases aligning to TRBD1. The receptor was derived from a man in his sixties or seventies with active or convalescent COVID-19. The CDR3 sequence is CASSPRTGRNTEAFF. In DNA form, the CDR3 reads TGTGCCAGCAGCCCCCGGACAGGCAGGAACACTGAAGCTTTCTTT.